Below, one TCR beta chain is given with its context. This sample is drawn from a study of control samples from healthy donors and cancer patients. Using immunoSEQ multiplex PCR, the repertoire was profiled, and TCRdb retains in-frame clones only, with some absent. The sample consists of 65,000 to 85,000 clones, around 90% of them appearing once. The V segment lost 6 bases and the J segment 10 bases; nucleotides outside the gene matches: 10. The CDR3 totals 13 residues. Germline V gives CDR1 MGHDK, CDR2 SYGVNS. The TCR originated in a woman aged 45-60 years with colorectal cancer. The chain links TRBV25-1 to TRBJ1-1; TRBD1 matches 8 bases. Sequencing input: PBMCs. This CDR3 reads CASSTPGGFGAFF. The CDR3 nucleotides are TGTGCCAGCAGCACCCCAGGGGGCTTCGGAGCTTTCTTT.